The present entry profiles one T cell receptor (beta chain) with its context. Its specificity is not known. This table comes from immunoSEQ multiplex PCR, and its TCRdb copy is limited to in-frame clones, with some not included. This sample yields fewer than 200,000 clones, of which approximately 90% are seen a single time; roughly 6% belongs to the top ten. These data come from a study of T cell responses to AZD1222 COVID-19 vaccine. Study at large: Some second doses came at about 4 weeks and others at about 12 weeks; these were pooled.

This CDR3 comprises 13 residues. CDR1 is SGHTA and CDR2 is FQGNSA in the germline V gene. Losses at the gene ends were 4 bases for V and 14 bases for J; bases not matched to a gene: 11. Findings and limits, study-wide: Close to half of spike-specific TCRs reportedly recognize unmutated variant regions. Mapped onto spike, vaccine-associated CD4 TCRs spanned it and were dominant at 160-218 and 743-854.

The origin of this receptor is an adult in good health. V is TRBV7-2 and J is TRBJ2-3; 8 bases agree with TRBD1. The specimen comprised peripheral blood, sampled on day 0 of AZD1222 vaccination. CDR3 sequence (DNA): TGTGCCAGCAGCTACTCACTCGAGACAGGGGTGTATTTT. It is translated as CASSYSLETGVYF.